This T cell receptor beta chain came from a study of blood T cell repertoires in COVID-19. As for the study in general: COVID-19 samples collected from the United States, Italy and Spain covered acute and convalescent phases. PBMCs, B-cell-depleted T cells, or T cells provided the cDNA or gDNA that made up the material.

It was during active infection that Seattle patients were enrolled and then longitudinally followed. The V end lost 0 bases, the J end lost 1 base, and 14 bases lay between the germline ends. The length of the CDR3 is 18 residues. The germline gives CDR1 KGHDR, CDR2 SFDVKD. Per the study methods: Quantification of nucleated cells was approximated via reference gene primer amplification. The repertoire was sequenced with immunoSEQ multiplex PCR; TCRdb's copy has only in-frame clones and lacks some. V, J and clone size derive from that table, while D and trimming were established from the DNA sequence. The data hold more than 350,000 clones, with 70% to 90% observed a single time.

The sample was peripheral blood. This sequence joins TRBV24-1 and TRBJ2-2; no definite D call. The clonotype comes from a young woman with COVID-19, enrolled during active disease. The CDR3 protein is CATSDLGDLHRNTGELFF. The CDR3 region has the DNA TGTGCCACCAGTGATTTGGGCGATCTGCACAGGAACACCGGGGAGCTGTTTTTT.